This TCR beta chain was obtained from a study of blood T cell repertoires in COVID-19. The CDR3 totals 15 residues. Trimming at V came to 4 bases and at J to 4 bases, leaving 4 bases not matched to a gene. Germline assignment: CDR1 SEHNR and CDR2 FQNEAQ (reference sequence). In the authors' methods: Amplification from reference gene primers served as the basis for estimated nucleated cell counts. Some clones are missing from TCRdb's copy, which holds only in-frame ones; the method was immunoSEQ multiplex PCR. The DNA gave D and trimming, while V, J and clone size come from that table. The sample carries roughly 80,000 clones, approximately 80% recorded once.

This clonotype was sampled from a woman aged 60-75 years with acute or convalescent COVID-19. The chain links TRBV7-9 to TRBJ1-6; TRBD1 matches 7 bases. The sample consisted of peripheral blood. For the CDR3, the DNA is TGTGCCAGCAGCTCGGGGGACAGTTATAATTCACCCCTCCACTTT. Amino acids: CASSSGDSYNSPLHF.